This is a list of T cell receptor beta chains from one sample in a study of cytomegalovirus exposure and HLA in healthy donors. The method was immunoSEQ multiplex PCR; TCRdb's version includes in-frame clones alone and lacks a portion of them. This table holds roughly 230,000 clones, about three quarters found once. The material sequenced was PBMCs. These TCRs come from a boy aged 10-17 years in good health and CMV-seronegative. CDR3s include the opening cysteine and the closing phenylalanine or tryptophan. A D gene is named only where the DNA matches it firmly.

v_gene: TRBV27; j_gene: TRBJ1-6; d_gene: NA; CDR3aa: CASSSRQLGLYNSPLHF
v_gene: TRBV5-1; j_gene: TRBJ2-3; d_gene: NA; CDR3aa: CASSGGTSTSTDTQYF
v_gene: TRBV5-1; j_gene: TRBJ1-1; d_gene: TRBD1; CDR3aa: CASSSRNRGTAFMNTEAFF
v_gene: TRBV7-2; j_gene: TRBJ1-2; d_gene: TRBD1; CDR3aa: CASSPQGASDYGYTF
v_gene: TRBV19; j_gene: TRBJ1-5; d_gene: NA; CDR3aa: CASSPSNSGQPQHF
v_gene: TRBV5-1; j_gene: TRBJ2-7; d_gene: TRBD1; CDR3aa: CASRRTGDYEQYF
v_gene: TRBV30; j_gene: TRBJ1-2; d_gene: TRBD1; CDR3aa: CARKTGMGYTF
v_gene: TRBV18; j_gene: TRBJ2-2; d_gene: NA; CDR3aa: CASSFGLTNTGELFF
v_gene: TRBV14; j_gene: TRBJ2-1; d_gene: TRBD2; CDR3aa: CASSQDSGAYNEQFF
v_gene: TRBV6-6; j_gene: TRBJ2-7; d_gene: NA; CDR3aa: CASSGLSRGASYEQHF
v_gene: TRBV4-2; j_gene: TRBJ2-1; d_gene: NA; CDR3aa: CASMVSGYNEQFF
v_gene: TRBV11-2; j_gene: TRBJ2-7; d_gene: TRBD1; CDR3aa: CASSSYPGQSYEQYF
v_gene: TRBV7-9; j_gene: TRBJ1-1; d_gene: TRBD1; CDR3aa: CASTSGTAEAFF
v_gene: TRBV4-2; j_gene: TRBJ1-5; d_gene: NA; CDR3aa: CASSQESAGGNQPQHF
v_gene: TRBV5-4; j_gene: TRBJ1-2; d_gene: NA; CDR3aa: CASSLGNYGYTF
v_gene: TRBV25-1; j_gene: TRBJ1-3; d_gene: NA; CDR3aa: CASSVGLSSGNTIYF
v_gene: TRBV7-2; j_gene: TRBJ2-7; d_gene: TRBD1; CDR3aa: CASSPRTGGSGQYF
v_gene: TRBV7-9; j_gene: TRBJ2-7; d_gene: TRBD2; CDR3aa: CASSLGGWNEQYF
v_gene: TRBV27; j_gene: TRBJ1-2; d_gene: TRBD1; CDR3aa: CASRAAGGTYGYTF
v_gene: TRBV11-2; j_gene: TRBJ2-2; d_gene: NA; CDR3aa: CASSPSTNTGELFF
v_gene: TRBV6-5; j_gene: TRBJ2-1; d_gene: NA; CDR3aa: CASSSGSSYNEQFF
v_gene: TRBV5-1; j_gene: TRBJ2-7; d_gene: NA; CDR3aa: CASSLGHQVPYEQYF